The next 2 T cell receptor beta chains were all read from a single sample in a study of follicular helper T cells after annual influenza vaccination. Measured with immunoSEQ multiplex PCR; TCRdb has only the in-frame clones, and not every one. The sample contains nearly 15,000 clones, roughly 84% of which appear only once. Time point meaning: 2014-2015 season, 7 days after vaccination. Source: CXCR5+ CD38- circulating T follicular helper cells from blood, taken 7 days after influenza vaccination. Documented subset: circulating Tfh, non-naive CD4+CXCR5+PD-1+ (ICOS+CD38+ or ICOS-CD38-). Receptors originate from an adult who received the influenza vaccine.

The chain couples TRBV27 to TRBJ2-3; TRBD2 might be the D (6 bases). V shed 5 bases and J shed 0 bases, with 15 bases lying between them. CDR1 is MNHEY and CDR2 is SMNVEV in the germline V gene (reference sequence). This CDR3 is built from 16 residues. The CDR3, as DNA: TGTGCCAGCAGTGCTCTCGGGACTTCTAGCACAGATACGCAGTATTTT. Residues: CASSALGTSSTDTQYF.

This chain connects TRBV18 to TRBJ2-1, with 7 positions matching TRBD1. This CDR3 region has 14 residues. The germline V gene encodes CDR1 KGHSH and CDR2 LQKENI. Trimming took 1 base from V and 6 from J; bases not matched to a gene: 3. The CDR3 sequence is CASSPQDRLNEQFF. The CDR3, as DNA: TGTGCCAGCTCACCACAGGACAGGCTCAATGAGCAGTTCTTC.